What follows are 3 T cell receptor beta chains derived from one specimen sequenced in a study of long-term antiretroviral therapy in people with HIV. The assay, immunoSEQ v3.0, was run at survey level. The method was immunoSEQ multiplex PCR; TCRdb's version includes in-frame clones alone and lacks a portion of them. Counted here are roughly 28,000 clones, about 95% occurring once; the ten biggest clones make up approximately 8%. The starting material was unsorted PBMCs, obtained 6 to 6.5 years after starting antiretroviral therapy. These TCRs come from a man aged 25-45 years with HIV.

This clone was counted between two and nine times. This chain uses TRBV18 with TRBJ1-2; no firm D call. V was pared by 3 bases and J by 8 bases, with 19 bases between. Germline V gene data show CDR1 as KGHSH and CDR2 as LQKENI. The CDR3 totals 15 residues. In DNA form, the CDR3 reads TGTGCCAGCTCACCGGGCCTCCTCCAGACTCGGGGCTACACCTTC. This sequence encodes CASSPGLLQTRGYTF. Based on the CDR3 plus reference TRBV18 and TRBJ1-2, the full variable domain is NAGVMQNPRHLVRRRGQEARLRCSPMKGHSHVYWYRQLPEEGLKFMVYLQKENIIDESGMPKERFSAEFPKEGPSILRIQQVVRGDSAAYFCASSPGLLQTRGYTFGSGTRLTVV.

This sequence joins TRBV29-1 and TRBJ2-3; 8 nucleotides agree with TRBD1. The germline gives CDR1 SQVTM, CDR2 ANQGSEA. The CDR3 has 14 amino acids. With V trimmed by 8 bases and J by 4 bases, 11 bases remained unmatched. CDR3: CSSAGDRGADTQYF. CDR3 nucleotide sequence: TGCAGCTCTGCAGGTGACAGGGGCGCAGATACGCAGTATTTT.

This clone showed up just once. The chain uses TRBV4-1 and TRBJ2-7, with 7 bases aligning to TRBD1. Germline lookup yields CDR1 MGHRA and CDR2 YSYEKL. The CDR3 sequence is 15 residues long. V was clipped by 0 bases and J by 3 bases; unmatched bases: 5. The CDR3 DNA is TGCGCCAGCAGCCAAGATCACAGGGGCTTCTACGAGCAGTACTTC. It encodes CASSQDHRGFYEQYF.